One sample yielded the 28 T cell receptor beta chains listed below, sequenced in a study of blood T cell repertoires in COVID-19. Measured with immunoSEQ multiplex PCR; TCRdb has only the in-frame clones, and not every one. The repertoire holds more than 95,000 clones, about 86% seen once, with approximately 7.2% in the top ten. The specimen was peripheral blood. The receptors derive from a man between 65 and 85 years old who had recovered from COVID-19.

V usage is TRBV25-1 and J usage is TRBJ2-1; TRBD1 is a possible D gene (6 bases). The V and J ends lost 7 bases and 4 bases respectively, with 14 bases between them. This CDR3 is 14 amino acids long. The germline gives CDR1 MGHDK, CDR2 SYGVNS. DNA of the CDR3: TGTGCCAGCAACCGTGCAGGGGTGTACAATGAGCAGTTCTTC. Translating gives CASNRAGVYNEQFF.

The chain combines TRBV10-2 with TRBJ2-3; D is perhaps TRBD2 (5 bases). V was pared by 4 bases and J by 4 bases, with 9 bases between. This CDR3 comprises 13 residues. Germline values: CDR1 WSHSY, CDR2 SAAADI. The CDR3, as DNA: TGCGCCAGCAGTGGACCCGGGGCAGATACGCAGTATTTT. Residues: CASSGPGADTQYF.

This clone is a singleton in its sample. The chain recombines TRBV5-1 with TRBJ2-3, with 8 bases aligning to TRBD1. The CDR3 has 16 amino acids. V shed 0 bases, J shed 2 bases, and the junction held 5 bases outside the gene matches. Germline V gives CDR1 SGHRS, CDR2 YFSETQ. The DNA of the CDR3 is TGCGCCAGCAGCTTGGAGGGACAGGTAGACACAGATACGCAGTATTTT. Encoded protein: CASSLEGQVDTDTQYF.

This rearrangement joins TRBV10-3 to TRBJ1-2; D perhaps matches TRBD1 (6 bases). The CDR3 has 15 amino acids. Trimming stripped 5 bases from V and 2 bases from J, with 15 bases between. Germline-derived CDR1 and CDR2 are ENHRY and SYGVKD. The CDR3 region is CAISHTGTGNYGYTF. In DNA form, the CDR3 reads TGTGCCATCAGTCATACAGGGACGGGGAACTATGGCTACACCTTC.

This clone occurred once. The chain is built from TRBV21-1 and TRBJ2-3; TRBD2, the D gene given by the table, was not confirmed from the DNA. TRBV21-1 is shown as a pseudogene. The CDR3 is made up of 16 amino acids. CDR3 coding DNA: TGTGCCAGCAGCAAATTAGTAGCGGAGAAGGGAGATACGCAGTATTTT. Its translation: CASSKLVAEKGDTQYF.

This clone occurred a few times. CDR3 in DNA: TGTGCCATCAGTGAAACCGACAGAAACTATGGCTACACCTTC. Its protein is CAISETDRNYGYTF. The genes are TRBV10-3 and TRBJ1-2, with D tentatively TRBD1 (5 bases). CDR1 and CDR2 (germline): ENHRY, SYGVKD. The CDR3 contains 14 residues. Trimming took off 3 bases at V and 2 bases at J, with 10 bases between the two ends.

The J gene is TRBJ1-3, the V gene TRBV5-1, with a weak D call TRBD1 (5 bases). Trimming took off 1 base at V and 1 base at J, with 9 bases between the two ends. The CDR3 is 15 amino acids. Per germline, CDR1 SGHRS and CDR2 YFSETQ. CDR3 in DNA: TGCGCCAGCAGCTTGTTTCAGGGTTCTGGAAACACCATATATTTT. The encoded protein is CASSLFQGSGNTIYF.

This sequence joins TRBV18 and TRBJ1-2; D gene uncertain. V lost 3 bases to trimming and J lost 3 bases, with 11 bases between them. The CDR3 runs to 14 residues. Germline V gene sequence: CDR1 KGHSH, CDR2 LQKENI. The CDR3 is CASSPNQRDYGYTF. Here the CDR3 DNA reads TGTGCCAGCTCACCGAACCAACGGGACTATGGCTACACCTTC.

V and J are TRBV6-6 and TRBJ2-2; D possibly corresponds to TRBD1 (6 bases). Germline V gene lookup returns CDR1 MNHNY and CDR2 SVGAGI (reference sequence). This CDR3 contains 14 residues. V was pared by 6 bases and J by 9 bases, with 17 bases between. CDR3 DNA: TGTGCCAGCAGCTTGGACAGTTTAACGAGGGAGCTGTTTTTT. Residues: CASSLDSLTRELFF.

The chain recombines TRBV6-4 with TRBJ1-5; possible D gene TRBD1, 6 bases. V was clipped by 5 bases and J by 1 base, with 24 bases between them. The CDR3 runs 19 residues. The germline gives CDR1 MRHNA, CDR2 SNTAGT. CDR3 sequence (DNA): TGTGCCAGCAGTCCCATCCATCGCAGGGGCCAGGGAAGCAATCAGCCCCAGCATTTT. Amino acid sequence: CASSPIHRRGQGSNQPQHF.

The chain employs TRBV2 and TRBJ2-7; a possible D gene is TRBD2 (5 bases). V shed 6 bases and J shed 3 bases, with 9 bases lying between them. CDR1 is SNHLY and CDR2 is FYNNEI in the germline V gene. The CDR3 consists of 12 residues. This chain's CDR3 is CASRPGNYEQYF. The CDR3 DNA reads TGTGCCAGCAGACCGGGAAACTACGAGCAGTACTTC.

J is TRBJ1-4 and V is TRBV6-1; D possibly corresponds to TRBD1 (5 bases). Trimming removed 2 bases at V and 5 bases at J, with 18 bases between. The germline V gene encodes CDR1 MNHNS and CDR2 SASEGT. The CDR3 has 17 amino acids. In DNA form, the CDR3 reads TGTGCCAGCAGTGAATGGCCCACGGGACGGGGGAATGAAAAACTGTTTTTT. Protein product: CASSEWPTGRGNEKLFF.

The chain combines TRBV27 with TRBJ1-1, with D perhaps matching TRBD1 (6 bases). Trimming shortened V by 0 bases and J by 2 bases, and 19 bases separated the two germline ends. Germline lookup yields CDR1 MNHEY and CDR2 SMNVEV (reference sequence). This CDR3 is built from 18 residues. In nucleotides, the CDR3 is TGTGCCAGCAGTTTATCGGCATTCCGGGACACTGTTAACACTGAAGCTTTCTTT. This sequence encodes CASSLSAFRDTVNTEAFF.

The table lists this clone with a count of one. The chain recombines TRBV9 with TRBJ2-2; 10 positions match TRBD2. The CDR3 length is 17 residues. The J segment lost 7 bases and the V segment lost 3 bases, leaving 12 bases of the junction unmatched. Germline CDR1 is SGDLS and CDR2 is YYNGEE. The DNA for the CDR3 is TGTGCCAGCAGCGGTGAGAGGCTAGCGGGAGATGTCGGGGAGCTGTTTTTT. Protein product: CASSGERLAGDVGELFF.

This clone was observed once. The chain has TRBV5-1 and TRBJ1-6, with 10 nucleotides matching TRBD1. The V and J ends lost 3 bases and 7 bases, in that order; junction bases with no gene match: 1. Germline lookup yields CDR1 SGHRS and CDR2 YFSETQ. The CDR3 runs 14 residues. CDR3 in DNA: TGCGCCAGCAGCTCGACAGGGGGCAATTCACCCCTCCACTTT. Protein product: CASSSTGGNSPLHF.

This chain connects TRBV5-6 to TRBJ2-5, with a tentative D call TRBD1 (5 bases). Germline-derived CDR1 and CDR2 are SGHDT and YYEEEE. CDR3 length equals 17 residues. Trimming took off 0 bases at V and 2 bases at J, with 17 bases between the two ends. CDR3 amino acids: CASSLEGYRWTQETQYF. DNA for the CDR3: TGTGCCAGCAGCTTGGAGGGGTACCGGTGGACACAAGAGACCCAGTACTTC.

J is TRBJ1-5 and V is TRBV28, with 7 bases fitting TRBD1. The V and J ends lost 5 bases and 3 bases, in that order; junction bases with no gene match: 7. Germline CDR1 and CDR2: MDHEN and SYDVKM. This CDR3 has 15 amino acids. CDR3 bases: TGTGCCAGCAGTGAATATACAGGGGCCAATCAGCCCCAGCATTTT. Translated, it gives CASSEYTGANQPQHF.

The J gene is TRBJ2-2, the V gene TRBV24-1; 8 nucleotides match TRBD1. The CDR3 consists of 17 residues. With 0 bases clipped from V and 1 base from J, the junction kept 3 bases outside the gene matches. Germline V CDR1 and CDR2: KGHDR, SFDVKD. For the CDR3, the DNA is TGTGCCACCAGTGATTTGACGGGGACAGGGAACACCGGGGAGCTGTTTTTT. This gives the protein CATSDLTGTGNTGELFF.

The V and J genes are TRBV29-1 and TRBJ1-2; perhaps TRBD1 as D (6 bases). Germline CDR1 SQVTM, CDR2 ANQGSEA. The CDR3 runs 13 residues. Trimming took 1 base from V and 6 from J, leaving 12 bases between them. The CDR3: CSVEGAGADGYTF. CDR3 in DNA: TGCAGCGTTGAAGGAGCAGGGGCTGATGGCTACACCTTC.

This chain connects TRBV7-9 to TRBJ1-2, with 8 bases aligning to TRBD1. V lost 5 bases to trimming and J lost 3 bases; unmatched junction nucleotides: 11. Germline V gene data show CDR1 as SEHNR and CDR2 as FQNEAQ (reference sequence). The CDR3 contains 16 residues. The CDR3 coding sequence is TGTGCCAGCAGCCGGACAGGGAGGGGTCGGGACTATGGCTACACCTTC. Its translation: CASSRTGRGRDYGYTF.

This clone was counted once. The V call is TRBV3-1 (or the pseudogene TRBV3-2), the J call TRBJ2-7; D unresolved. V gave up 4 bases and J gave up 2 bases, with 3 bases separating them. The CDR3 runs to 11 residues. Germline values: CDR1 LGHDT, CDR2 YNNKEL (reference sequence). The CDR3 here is CASSPPYEQYF. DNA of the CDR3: TGTGCCAGCAGCCCTCCCTACGAGCAGTACTTC.

The CDR3 DNA follows: TGTGCCAGCAGTGCAGGACAGGGCAATCAGCCCCAGCATTTT. Translated: CASSAGQGNQPQHF. The chain recombines TRBV2 with TRBJ1-5; 7 bases agree with TRBD1. The ends lost 4 bases at V and 2 bases at J; junction bases unmatched: 2. Germline values: CDR1 SNHLY, CDR2 FYNNEI. The length of the CDR3 is 14 residues.

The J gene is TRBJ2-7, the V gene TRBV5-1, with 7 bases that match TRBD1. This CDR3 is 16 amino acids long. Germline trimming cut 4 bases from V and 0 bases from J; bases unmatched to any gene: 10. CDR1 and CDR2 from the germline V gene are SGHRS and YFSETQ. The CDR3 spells CASSVQGLGSSYEQYF. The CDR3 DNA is TGCGCCAGCAGCGTACAGGGGTTGGGAAGCTCCTACGAGCAGTACTTC.

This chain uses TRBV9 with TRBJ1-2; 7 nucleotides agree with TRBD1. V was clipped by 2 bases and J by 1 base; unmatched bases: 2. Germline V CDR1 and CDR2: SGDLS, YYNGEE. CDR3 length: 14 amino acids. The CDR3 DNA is TGTGCCAGCAGCGTGCAGGGGGATAACTATGGCTACACCTTC. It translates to CASSVQGDNYGYTF.

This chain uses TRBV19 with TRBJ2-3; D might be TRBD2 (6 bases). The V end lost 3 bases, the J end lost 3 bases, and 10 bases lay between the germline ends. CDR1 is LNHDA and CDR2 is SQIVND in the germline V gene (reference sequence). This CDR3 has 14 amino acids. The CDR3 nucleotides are TGTGCCAGTAGTATTCGGGGGATAACAGATACGCAGTATTTT. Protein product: CASSIRGITDTQYF. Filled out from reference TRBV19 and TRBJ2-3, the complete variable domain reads DGGITQSPKYLFRKEGQNVTLSCEQNLNHDAMYWYRQDPGQGLRLIYYSQIVNDFQKGDIAEGYSVSREKKESFPLTVTSAQKNPTAFYLCASSIRGITDTQYFGPGTRLTVL.

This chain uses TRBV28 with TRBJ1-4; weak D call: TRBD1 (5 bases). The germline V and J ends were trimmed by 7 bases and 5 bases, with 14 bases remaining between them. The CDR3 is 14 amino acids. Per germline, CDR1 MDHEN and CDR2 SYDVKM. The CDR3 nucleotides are TGTGCCAGCACCTTTCGGGGGGGGAATGAAAAACTGTTTTTT. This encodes CASTFRGGNEKLFF.

CDR3 region: CASSVVLGRNTEAFF. CDR3 DNA sequence: TGTGCCAGCAGCGTAGTACTAGGGCGAAACACTGAAGCTTTCTTT. This chain links TRBV9 with TRBJ1-1, with D uncertain. Germline V gene data show CDR1 as SGDLS and CDR2 as YYNGEE. The V and J ends lost 0 bases and 2 bases respectively, with 11 bases between them. This CDR3 region has 15 residues.

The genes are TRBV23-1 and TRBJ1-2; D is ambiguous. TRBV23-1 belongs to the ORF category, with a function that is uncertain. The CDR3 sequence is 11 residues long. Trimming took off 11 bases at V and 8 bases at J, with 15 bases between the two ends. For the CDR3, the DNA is TGCGCCGCAACAGCCTCGGGGGGCTACACCTTC. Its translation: CAATASGGYTF.